This record concerns one T cell receptor beta chain sequence. Its antigen is as yet unknown. It was about 180 ng DNA, about 30,000 T cell genomes, that sorted-subset replicate PCRs used. Measured with immunoSEQ multiplex PCR; TCRdb has only the in-frame clones, and not every one. The sample contains fewer than 850,000 clones, around 90% of which appear only once. This sample is part of a study of shared clonotypes between healthy human individuals. The V end lost 5 bases, the J end lost 0 bases, and 13 bases lay between the germline ends. The CDR3 consists of 15 residues. CDR1 and CDR2 (germline): SEHNR, FQNEAQ (reference sequence). Study findings and constraints: Rarefaction exposed incomplete sorted-subset sequencing despite large depth. Sampling used blood alone; tissue repertoires probably differ. Few donors limited the genetic and exposure-history diversity represented.

The gene calls are TRBV7-9 and TRBJ1-1; D call uncertain. The TCR sequence derives from a young man in good health. Some clones in this sample may be carry-over from other donors' samples. Source material: memory CD8+ T cells from PBMCs. Described subset: CD45RO+ cells pooled with CCR7-negative TemRA cells. The CDR3 reads CASSPPNFLNTEAFF. The CDR3 bases are TGTGCCAGCAGCCCCCCTAATTTTTTGAACACTGAAGCTTTCTTT. The full variable domain, rest sourced from reference TRBV7-9 and TRBJ1-1, is DTGVSQNPRHKITKRGQNVTFRCDPISEHNRLYWYRQTLGQGPEFLTYFQNEAQLEKSRLLSDRFSAERPKGSFSTLEIQRTEQGDSAMYLCASSPPNFLNTEAFFGQGTRLTVV.